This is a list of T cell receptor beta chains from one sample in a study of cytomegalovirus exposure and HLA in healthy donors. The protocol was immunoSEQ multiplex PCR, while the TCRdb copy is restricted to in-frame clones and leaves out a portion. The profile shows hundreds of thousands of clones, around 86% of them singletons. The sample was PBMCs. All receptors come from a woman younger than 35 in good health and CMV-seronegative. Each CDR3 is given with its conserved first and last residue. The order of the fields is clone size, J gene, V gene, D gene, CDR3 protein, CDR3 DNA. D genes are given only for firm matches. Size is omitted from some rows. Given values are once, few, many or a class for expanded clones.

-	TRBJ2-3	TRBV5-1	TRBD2	CASSSGVLARVDTQYF	TGCGCCAGCAGCTCTGGGGTACTAGCGCGGGTGGATACGCAGTATTTT
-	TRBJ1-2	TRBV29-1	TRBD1	CSVEVDRGGGYTF	TGCAGCGTTGAAGTGGACAGGGGGGGTGGCTACACCTTC
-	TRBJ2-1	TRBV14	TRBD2	CASSQRIAGGAGYNEQFF	TGTGCCAGCAGCCAAAGAATAGCGGGAGGGGCTGGCTACAATGAGCAGTTCTTC
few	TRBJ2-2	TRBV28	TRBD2	CASSNPRGDYTGELFF	TGTGCCAGCAGTAACCCTCGGGGGGACTACACCGGGGAGCTGTTTTTT
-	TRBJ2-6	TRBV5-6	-	CASSLGQLSVANVLTF	TGTGCCAGCAGCCTTGGACAGCTGTCTGTGGCCAACGTCCTGACTTTC
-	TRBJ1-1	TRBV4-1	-	CASSQGSAAAEAFF	TGCGCCAGCAGCCAAGGCTCCGCGGCCGCTGAAGCTTTCTTT
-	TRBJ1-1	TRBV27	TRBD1	CASSWSRGPNTEAFF	TGTGCCAGCAGTTGGAGTAGGGGGCCGAACACTGAAGCTTTCTTT
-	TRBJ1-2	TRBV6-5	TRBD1	CASSYSRDRGDYGYTF	TGTGCCAGCAGTTACTCGCGGGACAGGGGGGACTATGGCTACACCTTC
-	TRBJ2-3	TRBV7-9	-	CATSRERGTDTQYF	TGTGCCACCTCAAGGGAGCGGGGCACAGATACGCAGTATTTT
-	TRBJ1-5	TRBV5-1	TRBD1	CASSPTGGASNQPQHF	TGCGCCAGCAGCCCCACAGGGGGCGCGAGCAATCAGCCCCAGCATTTT
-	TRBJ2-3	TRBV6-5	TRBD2	CASSWTSGRTQYF	TGTGCCAGCAGTTGGACTAGCGGGAGGACGCAGTATTTT
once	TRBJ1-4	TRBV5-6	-	CASSPLTDKEKLFF	TGTGCCAGCAGCCCTCTTACGGACAAAGAAAAACTGTTTTTT
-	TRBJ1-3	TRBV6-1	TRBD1	CASSRDRASGNTIYF	TGTGCCAGCAGCCGGGACAGGGCTTCTGGAAACACCATATATTTT
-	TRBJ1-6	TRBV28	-	CASSSGSSPLHF	TGTGCCAGCAGCTCGGGGAGTTCACCCCTCCACTTT
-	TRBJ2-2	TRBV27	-	CASSLSGGELFF	TGTGCCAGCAGTTTAAGCGGCGGGGAGCTGTTTTTT
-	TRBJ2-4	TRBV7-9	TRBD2	CASTLAGGQGIQYF	TGTGCCAGCACCCTAGCGGGGGGGCAGGGCATTCAGTACTTC
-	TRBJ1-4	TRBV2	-	CATPSGGEKLFF	TGTGCCACCCCGTCCGGAGGGGAAAAACTGTTTTTT
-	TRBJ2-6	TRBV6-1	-	CASSEQYSGANVLTF	TGTGCCAGCAGTGAACAGTACTCTGGGGCCAACGTCCTGACTTTC
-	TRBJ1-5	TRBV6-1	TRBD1	CASRAGQGAQPQHF	TGTGCCAGCAGGGCCGGACAGGGGGCCCAGCCCCAGCATTTT
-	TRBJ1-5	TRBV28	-	CASSFGWQGPNQPQHF	TGTGCCAGCAGTTTTGGATGGCAGGGGCCCAATCAGCCCCAGCATTTT
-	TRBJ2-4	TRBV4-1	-	CASSQILGAGNIQYF	TGCGCCAGCAGCCAGATTTTGGGGGCAGGGAACATTCAGTACTTC
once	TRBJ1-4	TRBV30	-	CAWSVLGAKLFF	TGTGCCTGGAGTGTATTGGGGGCAAAACTGTTTTTT
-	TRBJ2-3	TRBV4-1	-	CASSQGLARDSITDTQYF	TGCGCCAGCAGCCAAGGCTTAGCCCGGGACTCCATCACAGATACGCAGTATTTT